Given below is one T cell receptor (beta chain) in context. This clonotype has a handful of counts. What antigen it recognizes has not been identified. No base quality values were provided; no much bigger clone lies one nucleotide off. The 39 donors, aged about 6 to 95 years, were systemically healthy Caucasian individuals from Russia. Each donor gave about 9.2 milliliters of peripheral blood, drawn into EDTA-treated Vacutainer tubes. PBMCs were isolated by Ficoll-Paque density-gradient centrifugation, with at least 6.5 million obtained per sample. Trizol reagent was used to extract total RNA from PBMCs, with at least 6 micrograms per sample. For every donor, flow cytometry on a PBMC aliquot measured the percentage of naive CD45RAhigh/CD27high T cells. The germline V gene gives CDR1 as MGHRA and CDR2 as YSYEKL. Counted from cysteine to phenylalanine, this CDR3 has 18 amino acids. Only the CDR3 DNA stays, 54 bases, in frame from base 1. Here V drops 4 bases and J drops 7 bases, and the junction holds 16 bases not matched to any gene.

Library generation was performed with 5' RACE. Instrument on record: Illumina HiSeq 2500. A second PCR of roughly 6 to 11 cycles was run with a J-beta primer mix and a sample-barcoded 5' primer. A template-switch 5' adaptor carrying 12 random nucleotides introduced a unique molecular identifier onto each TCR beta cDNA molecule. At least 2.5 million CDR3-containing paired-end reads were obtained from each sample. All of the RNA was converted into first-strand cDNA using the Mint cDNA synthesis kit, with a TRBC-specific oligonucleotide serving as the primer. After uracil-DNA glycosylase treatment, a first 18-cycle PCR used universal primers M1SS and BC2_uni_R on all cDNA. In the original analysis: Each sample was normalized by randomly selecting 1 million high-quality reads, each carrying a distinct molecular identifier. Instead of being binned into consensus sequences, reads that shared molecular identifiers were thrown out. CDR3 identification, clonotype clustering and error correction used MiTCR with a Q25 quality threshold and the strictest error-elimination algorithm. A nonparametric unseen species model with Euler transformation was used to estimate lower-bound total TCR beta diversity. The public sequencing data were trimmed at Q25 with fastp and processed into clonotypes with MiXCR by TCRdb, which kept only in-frame beta chains. Each CDR3 protein appears once, grouped with its most common genes and DNA. The V and J calls follow TCRdb's processing rather than the paper's. The sample table lists fewer than 800,000 distinct CDR3 sequences, around 25% of them with a count of one. Of the sample, under 10% is held by the ten largest clones.

This sample was taken from a study of blood T cells in healthy people across ages (dated by TCRdb to between 2014 and 2017). For the study in its entirety: In model experiments, template switching captured about one uniquely barcoded TCR beta cDNA molecule for every two T cells. Four age groups were formed from the donors: young (average about 16 years), middle-aged (less than 40), aged (about 62) and long-lived (about 75). Using the same blood draw, the study looked at two additional independent replicas of 1 million unique cDNA reads for two donors, one aged 18 to 30 and the other aged 80 or older. Age-related changes in TCR beta repertoire diversity were measured in the study by deep sequencing normalized with unique cDNA molecular identifiers. Broad study findings and their caveats: The percentage of naive T cells measured by flow cytometry correlated strongly with observed TCR beta diversity. Donor CMV infection status was unknown, potentially confounding age-related changes in expanded clonotypes. Estimates of total diversity based on one million sequenced T cells were considered lower bounds and underestimates. Compared with the aged group, the long-lived group had more naive CD4+ T cells, fewer expanded clones and increased TCR diversity, suggesting age selection. Observed TCR beta diversity per million T cells fell roughly linearly with age, and a significant reduction was already apparent by age around 36. Bulk unsorted PBMC profiling prevented conclusive comparison of naive and antigen-experienced compartments.

In addition, the sample was reused for a study of T cells of mothers and their children. As noted in the second study: Nine systemically healthy Caucasian individuals, comprising three mothers and their six children, were included as donors. cDNA synthesis used all of the extracted RNA, with approximately 1.4 ug of RNA in each 15 ul reaction. In the second PCR, the M1S primer introduced both the sample barcodes and 2-4 random nucleotides. More than 8 million TCR beta CDR3 reads were obtained from each mother, and 2.5 million to 3.5 million reads were obtained from each child. TCR recombination output is similarly shaped by thymic selection in related and unrelated pairs, with a minor effect exerted by inherited differences. Normalized repertoire overlap was always found to be slightly, but never significantly, higher in related mother-child pairs than in unrelated mother-child pairs. No persistent microchimeric T cell clones were detected, at a sensitivity of 80 to 100 clones per million clonotypes. Deep NGS was used in the study to compare the TCR beta repertoires of mothers and children and to look for features that separate related mother-child pairs from unrelated individuals. The mean age was about 37 +/- 4 years for the mothers and around 10 +/- 4 years for the children. After adapter ligation was performed with NEBNext reagents, the libraries were sequenced on an Illumina HiSeq 2000 with 100+100 nt paired-end reads. To prevent cross-contamination, the mother and child libraries were prepared a month apart and were sequenced in separate runs. Each donor had between about 450,000 and 2,100,000 distinct TCR beta clonotypes identified. Naive TCR beta clonotypes were estimated from low-frequency clonotypes matched to each donor's FACS-determined naive share, without sorting.

The clonotype comes from a boy younger than 18 in good health. The sequencing sample was made of blood. Recombination joined TRBV4-1 with TRBJ2-1; 10 of the junction bases match TRBD2. The CDR3 has the sequence CASSPRLLGVAGGNEQFF. The bases are TGCGCCAGCAGCCCCCGGCTATTGGGGGTAGCGGGAGGTAATGAGCAGTTCTTC.